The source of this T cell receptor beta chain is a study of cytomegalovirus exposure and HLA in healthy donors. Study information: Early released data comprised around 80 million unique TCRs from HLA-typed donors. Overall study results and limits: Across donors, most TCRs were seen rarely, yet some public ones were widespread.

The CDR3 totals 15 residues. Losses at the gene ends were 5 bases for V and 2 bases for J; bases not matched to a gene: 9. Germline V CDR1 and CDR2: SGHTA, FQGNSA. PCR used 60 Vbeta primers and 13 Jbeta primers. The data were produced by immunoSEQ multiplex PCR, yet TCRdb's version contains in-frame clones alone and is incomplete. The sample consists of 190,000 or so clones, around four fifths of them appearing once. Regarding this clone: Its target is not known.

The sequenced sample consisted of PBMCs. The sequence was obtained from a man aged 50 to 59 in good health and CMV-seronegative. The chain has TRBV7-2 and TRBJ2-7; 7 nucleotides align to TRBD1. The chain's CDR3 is CASSHRSGQTYEQYF. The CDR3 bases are TGTGCCAGCAGCCATAGGTCGGGACAGACCTACGAGCAGTACTTC.